The clone carrying this TCR beta chain has just one count. These data are taken from a study of blood T cell repertoires in COVID-19. The overall study: Nucleic acid was either cDNA or gDNA, and it came from T cells, B-cell-depleted T cells, or PBMCs.

CDR3 length: 16 amino acids. Germline CDR1 SGHKS, CDR2 YYEKEE (reference sequence). J was trimmed by 8 bases and V by 0 bases; bases with no gene match: 8. Here immunoSEQ multiplex PCR was the method, and the copy in TCRdb shows in-frame clones only, minus some. The data contain 170,000 or so clones, around four fifths of them singletons. The clonotype was recovered from a man aged 70-80 years with active or convalescent COVID-19. This chain connects TRBV5-5 to TRBJ1-4; 9 nucleotides agree with TRBD1. Sequencing used peripheral blood. The CDR3 sequence: CASSLATGTGQEKLFF. Here the CDR3 DNA reads TGTGCCAGCAGCTTGGCTACCGGGACAGGGCAAGAAAAACTGTTTTTT.